The 26 T cell receptor beta chains listed next were all sequenced from one sample in a study of a mutant IDH1 vaccine in newly diagnosed glioma. TCRdb's table, derived via immunoSEQ multiplex PCR, lists solely in-frame clones and lacks some. The table has 75,000 to 85,000 clones, 75% to 95% seen once. Time point described: week 5, during vaccination. Mutant IDH1 20-mer peptide, at 300 ug, made up each vaccine dose, with topical imiquimod. The antigens of these receptors remain unknown. This specimen was PBMCs, taken from a glioma patient whose treatment included an IDH1 peptide vaccine. All receptors come from a woman between 45 and 65 years old with glioma.

This chain's CDR3 is CASSARQGRGYTF. The CDR3 region has the DNA TGTGCCAGCAGTGCCCGACAGGGACGTGGCTACACCTTC. The V call is TRBV2, the J call TRBJ1-2, with 7 positions matching TRBD1. The CDR3 is 13 residues long. V lost 4 bases to trimming and J lost 7 bases; unmatched junction nucleotides: 6. Germline V gene lookup returns CDR1 SNHLY and CDR2 FYNNEI.

The rearrangement uses TRBV6-5 and TRBJ2-5, with 11 nucleotides matching TRBD2. V lost 6 bases and J lost 3; bases outside the gene matches: 3. Germline V gene sequence: CDR1 MNHEY, CDR2 SVGAGI. The CDR3 runs 14 residues. The CDR3 bases are TGTGCCAGCAGCCCACTAGCGGGAGAAGAGACCCAGTACTTC. Its translation: CASSPLAGEETQYF.

This clone was counted once. The chain carries TRBV7-9 and TRBJ1-2, with a possible D match to TRBD1 (6 bases). V was clipped by 3 bases and J by 7 bases, with 15 bases between them. From germline, CDR1 is SEHNR and CDR2 FQNEAQ (reference sequence). The CDR3 has 14 amino acids. CDR3 nucleotides: TGTGCCAGCAGCTTCCATACAGGGAACGGTGGCTACACCTTC. This sequence encodes CASSFHTGNGGYTF.

This chain joins TRBV7-8 and TRBJ2-7; no reliable D call. Trimming removed 0 bases from V and 0 bases from J, with 12 bases in between. The CDR3 has 16 amino acids. Germline values: CDR1 SGHVS, CDR2 FQNEAQ. For the CDR3, the DNA is TGTGCCAGCAGCTTAGCAGAAGGTCCTACCTCCTACGAGCAGTACTTC. This codes for CASSLAEGPTSYEQYF.

V usage is TRBV7-3 and J usage is TRBJ2-2; D remains unclear. The germline gives CDR1 SGHTA, CDR2 FQGTGA. V lost 1 base, J lost 1 base, and 4 bases lay in between. This CDR3 is 14 amino acids long. CDR3 in amino acids: CASSLNWNTGELFF. In DNA, the CDR3 is TGTGCCAGCAGCTTAAATTGGAACACCGGGGAGCTGTTTTTT.

The genes are TRBV4-2 and TRBJ2-5, with D perhaps TRBD2 (5 bases). Deletions cut 1 base from V and 2 bases from J, with 14 bases between. CDR1 LGHNA and CDR2 YNFKEQ come from the germline V gene. The CDR3 runs to 16 residues. This chain's CDR3 is CASSQVSAERQETQYF. The CDR3, as DNA: TGTGCCAGCAGCCAAGTGTCAGCGGAAAGACAAGAGACCCAGTACTTC.

This clone was seen once. The rearrangement joins TRBV28 to TRBJ2-7, with D maybe TRBD1 (5 bases). V lost 6 bases to trimming and J lost 4 bases, with 22 bases between them. CDR1 is MDHEN, CDR2 SYDVKM, per germline. The CDR3 runs to 16 residues. In nucleotides, the CDR3 is TGTGCCAGCAGACCCTGGACAAACCTGACTTGTTACGAGCAGTACTTC. Protein product: CASRPWTNLTCYEQYF.

This clone was seen a single time. The V and J genes are TRBV11-3 and TRBJ1-2; TRBD1 agrees at 9 bases. The CDR3 spans 15 residues. The J segment lost 8 bases and the V segment lost 1 base, leaving 8 bases of the junction unmatched. Looked up from germline, CDR1 is SGHNT and CDR2 is YENEEA. The CDR3: CASSLGLGQGRGYTF. The CDR3 region has the DNA TGTGCCAGCAGCTTAGGTTTGGGACAGGGACGCGGCTACACCTTC.

The chain recombines TRBV5-4 with TRBJ1-5; 7 nucleotides line up with TRBD1. Germline V gene data show CDR1 as SGHNT and CDR2 as YYREEE (reference sequence). CDR3 size: 15 residues. V dropped 0 bases and J dropped 6; count of bases not matched to a gene: 6. The CDR3 nucleotides read TGTGCCAGCAGCTTGGAGGCTACAGGGGTTCAGCCCCAGCATTTT. Amino acid sequence: CASSLEATGVQPQHF. The full variable domain, in which reference TRBV5-4 and TRBJ1-5 provide the parts outside the CDR3, is ETGVTQSPTHLIKTRGQQVTLRCSSQSGHNTVSWYQQALGQGPQFIFQYYREEENGRGNFPPRFSGLQFPNYSSELNVNALELDDSALYLCASSLEATGVQPQHFGDGTRLSIL.

The V gene is TRBV28, the J gene TRBJ1-2, with D hard to call. Trimming cost V 3 bases and J 8 bases, with 13 bases left between them. The CDR3 spans 13 residues. Germline V lookup: CDR1 MDHEN, CDR2 SYDVKM. CDR3 DNA: TGTGCCAGCAGTTTGCTGGGAGTAGCAGGCTACACCTTC. As protein: CASSLLGVAGYTF.

As concerns this clone: At one end the junction does not follow the germline gene, possibly because of a read error. Other DNA sequences of this sample code for an identical CDR3. The rearrangement uses TRBV4-1 and TRBJ1-2; D not resolved. The germline gives CDR1 MGHRA, CDR2 YSYEKL. The CDR3 totals 15 residues. The CDR3 protein is CASSQEPPKRDGYTF. The CDR3 DNA reads TGCGCTAGCAGCCAAGAACCACCAAAACGGGATGGCTACACCTTC.

This rearrangement joins TRBV19 to TRBJ2-1, with D possibly matching TRBD2 (6 bases). The CDR3 runs 12 residues. Germline lookup yields CDR1 LNHDA and CDR2 SQIVND (reference sequence). V shed 8 bases and J shed 8 bases, with 13 bases lying between them. CDR3 coding DNA: TGTGCCAGTGGTGGGACTTTCTATGAGCAGTTCTTC. This gives the protein CASGGTFYEQFF.

This chain uses TRBV2 with TRBJ1-4, with D unresolved. Deletions cut 3 bases from V and 3 bases from J, with 8 bases between. The germline gives CDR1 SNHLY, CDR2 FYNNEI. This CDR3 spans 14 amino acids. The CDR3 spells CASSESFPNEKLFF. The DNA for the CDR3 is TGTGCCAGCAGTGAGTCCTTTCCTAATGAAAAACTGTTTTTT.

This sequence joins TRBV28 and TRBJ2-1; 7 bases map to TRBD1. The CDR3 is 13 residues long. Germline trimming cut 4 bases from V and 13 bases from J; bases unmatched to any gene: 10. In germline, CDR1 is MDHEN, CDR2 SYDVKM. For the CDR3, the DNA is TGTGCCAGCAGTTCTTCATCGGACAGGCGTCAGTTCTTC. It encodes CASSSSSDRRQFF.

The table lists this clone with a count of one. In DNA, the CDR3 is TGCGCCAGCAGCCCCGGGACCACCCCATCCTCCTACAATGAGCAGTTCTTC. This translates into CASSPGTTPSSYNEQFF. V usage is TRBV5-1 and J usage is TRBJ2-1; D tentatively fits TRBD1 or TRBD2 (5 bases each). The germline V gene encodes CDR1 SGHRS and CDR2 YFSETQ. CDR3 length: 17 residues. With 4 bases removed from V and 0 bases from J, the gap between germline ends came to 17 bases.

The chain is built from TRBV10-3 and TRBJ2-3, with 8 bases that match TRBD2. This CDR3 spans 14 amino acids. Germline V CDR1 and CDR2: ENHRY, SYGVKD. The V gene end was trimmed by 6 bases and the J gene end by 4 bases; junction bases not matched to a gene: 6. CDR3 nucleotides: TGTGCCATCAGCCTCGCCGGGAGGGCAGATACGCAGTATTTT. As protein: CAISLAGRADTQYF.

The V and J genes are TRBV9 and TRBJ2-7; D perhaps matches TRBD1 (6 bases). The germline gives CDR1 SGDLS, CDR2 YYNGEE. V was clipped by 0 bases and J by 1 base, with 8 bases between them. This CDR3 region has 14 residues. The CDR3 loop is CASSVVGHSYEQYF. Here the CDR3 DNA reads TGTGCCAGCAGCGTAGTGGGACATTCCTACGAGCAGTACTTC. The full variable domain, rest sourced from reference TRBV9 and TRBJ2-7, is DSGVTQTPKHLITATGQRVTLRCSPRSGDLSVYWYQQSLDQGLQFLIQYYNGEERAKGNILERFSAQQFPDLHSELNLSSLELGDSALYFCASSVVGHSYEQYFGPGTRLTVT.

J is TRBJ1-2 and V is TRBV7-2; D is undetermined. CDR3 length equals 14 residues. The germline V gene has CDR1 SGHTA and CDR2 FQGNSA. Trimming stripped 5 bases from V and 8 bases from J, with 18 bases between. CDR3 sequence reads: CASSQAASVFGYTF. The CDR3 DNA follows: TGTGCCAGCAGCCAAGCGGCCAGCGTGTTCGGCTACACCTTC.

CDR3 residues: CASSQGAPYEQYF. The CDR3 DNA reads TGCGCCAGCAGCCAGGGCGCACCCTACGAGCAGTACTTC. The chain is built from TRBV4-1 and TRBJ2-7; no clear D. This CDR3 has 13 residues. V gave up 3 bases and J gave up 2 bases, with 8 bases separating them. Per the germline V gene, CDR1 is MGHRA and CDR2 is YSYEKL.

The chain couples TRBV19 to TRBJ1-5, with TRBD1 matching over 8 bases. The CDR3 has 14 amino acids. V lost 7 bases and J lost 6; bases outside the gene matches: 8. CDR1 is LNHDA and CDR2 is SQIVND in the germline V gene (reference sequence). For the CDR3, the DNA is TGTGCCAGTACCCCAGGGGGCGCTTCTCAGCCCCAGCATTTT. Translated: CASTPGGASQPQHF.

The rearrangement links TRBV7-9 to TRBJ2-3; maybe TRBD2 (6 bases). This CDR3 contains 13 residues. Trimming removed 11 bases from V and 0 bases from J, with 12 bases in between. Germline V gives CDR1 SEHNR, CDR2 FQNEAQ (reference sequence). The CDR3 nucleotides read TGTGCCGGAGGTAGCGGTAGCACAGATACGCAGTATTTT. Translated, it gives CAGGSGSTDTQYF.

V gene TRBV7-9 combines with J gene TRBJ2-1, with 7 bases aligning to TRBD2. With V trimmed by 6 bases and J by 0 bases, 14 bases remained unmatched. Germline CDR1 SEHNR, CDR2 FQNEAQ (reference sequence). CDR3 size: 18 residues. CDR3 in DNA: TGTGCCAGCAGTCCAATTAGCGGGCCCCTGGTCTCCTACAATGAGCAGTTCTTC. It specifies CASSPISGPLVSYNEQFF.

The chain combines TRBV18 with TRBJ1-4, with D perhaps matching TRBD1 (6 bases). The CDR3 runs to 16 residues. CDR1 KGHSH and CDR2 LQKENI come from the germline V gene. Trimming removed 0 bases at V and 13 bases at J, with 21 bases between. Written as DNA, the CDR3 is TGTGCCAGCTCACCACCCGGAGGGGGGGTGACTGAAGGACTGTTTTTT. Translation: CASSPPGGGVTEGLFF.

The DNA for the CDR3 is TGCGCCAGCAGCCCAAGACTAGTAACGGACAAGTTCTTC. Its translation is CASSPRLVTDKFF. The chain joins TRBV10-1 to TRBJ2-1; perhaps TRBD2 as D (6 bases). This CDR3 comprises 13 residues. Germline CDR1 WNHNN, CDR2 SYGVQD (reference sequence). The ends were cut back, 6 bases at V and 14 bases at J, with 20 bases in the middle.

The chain has TRBV10-3 and TRBJ1-6, with D maybe TRBD1 (5 bases). The germline gives CDR1 ENHRY, CDR2 SYGVKD. CDR3 length: 15 residues. Trimming shortened V by 6 bases and J by 6 bases, and 15 bases separated the two germline ends. The CDR3 bases are TGTGCCATCAGAGAAACGGGGACGGGTAATTCACCCCTCCACTTT. Encoded protein: CAIRETGTGNSPLHF.

V usage is TRBV12-2 and J usage is TRBJ1-2; TRBD1 reflects the table's D call only, with no check against the DNA. TRBV12-2 is reported as a pseudogene. The CDR3 is 14 residues long. CDR3 protein: CASRLWLQNYGYTF. The CDR3 DNA sequence: TGTGCAAGTCGCTTATGGTTACAAAACTATGGCTACACCTTC.